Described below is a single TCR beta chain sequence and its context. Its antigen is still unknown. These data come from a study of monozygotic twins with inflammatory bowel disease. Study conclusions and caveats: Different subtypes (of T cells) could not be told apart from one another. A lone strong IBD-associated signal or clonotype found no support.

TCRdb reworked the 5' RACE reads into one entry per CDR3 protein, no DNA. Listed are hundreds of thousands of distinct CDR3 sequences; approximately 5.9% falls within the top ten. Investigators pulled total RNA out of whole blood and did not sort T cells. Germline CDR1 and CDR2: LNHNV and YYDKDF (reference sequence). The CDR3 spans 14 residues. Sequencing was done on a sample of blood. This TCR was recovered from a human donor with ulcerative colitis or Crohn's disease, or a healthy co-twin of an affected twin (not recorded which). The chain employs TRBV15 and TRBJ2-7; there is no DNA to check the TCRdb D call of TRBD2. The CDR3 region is CATSRAGSSYEQYF.